These 10 T cell receptor beta chains share one sample of origin, sequenced in a study of blood T cells in healthy people across ages. Primed by a sample-barcoded 5' primer and a J-beta primer mix, a second PCR proceeded for 7 to 11 cycles. TCRdb re-derived calls from the 5' RACE reads in MiXCR, one entry per CDR3 protein. The sample includes fewer than 1,000,000 distinct CDR3 sequences, about half of them seen just once. Material: blood. These receptors all stem from a man aged 80 or over in good health.

This clonotype was recorded many times. The chain carries TRBV5-5 and TRBJ2-2; 11 bases match TRBD2. The J segment lost 4 bases and the V segment lost 4 bases, leaving 6 bases of the junction unmatched. The CDR3 has 16 residues. Per germline, CDR1 SGHKS and CDR2 YYEKEE (reference sequence). As DNA, the CDR3 is TGTGCCAGCAGCGCGACTAGCGGGATGGCCACCGGGGAGCTGTTTTTT. Protein sequence: CASSATSGMATGELFF.

The chain links TRBV7-2 to TRBJ2-5; 9 bases fit TRBD2. Germline V gives CDR1 SGHTA, CDR2 FQGNSA. The J segment lost 11 bases and the V segment lost 6 bases, leaving 16 bases of the junction unmatched. This CDR3 has 15 amino acids. CDR3 coding DNA: TGTGCCAGCAGGGCCCGGGCTAGCGGGACCTATGAGCAGTACTTC. This codes for CASRARASGTYEQYF.

In this sample, this clonotype turned up many times. This may come from a read error, since a much larger clone is one base off. The CDR3 region has the DNA TGTGCCAGCAGCTTATCCCCACTAGCGGGAGAAAATGAGCAGTACTTC. Translated, it gives CASSLSPLAGENEQYF. This chain links TRBV7-7 with TRBJ2-7; 11 bases match TRBD2. From germline, CDR1 is SSHAT and CDR2 FNYEAQ (reference sequence). V was clipped by 2 bases and J by 7 bases; unmatched bases: 10. This CDR3 region has 16 residues.

This clonotype was seen a few times. CDR3 residues: CASSVSGIDTQYF. The DNA of the CDR3 is TGTGCCAGCAGCGTAAGCGGGATTGATACCCAGTACTTC. The rearrangement joins TRBV7-2 to TRBJ2-5; 7 positions agree with TRBD2. Germline trimming cut 5 bases from V and 8 bases from J; bases unmatched to any gene: 8. Per germline, CDR1 SGHTA and CDR2 FQGNSA. The CDR3 has 13 amino acids.

V and J are TRBV7-9 and TRBJ1-1; the D gene is possibly TRBD1 (5 bases). The CDR3 extends over 15 amino acids. Trimming took off 0 bases at V and 3 bases at J, with 11 bases between the two ends. Germline loops: CDR1 SEHNR, CDR2 FQNEAQ (reference sequence). DNA of the CDR3: TGTGCCAGCAGCTTAGCGATAGCAGGGTACACTGAAGCTTTCTTT. Its protein product is CASSLAIAGYTEAFF.

CDR3 DNA: TGTGCCAGCAGCTTAGCCCGCGGGGGCTCTGGAAACACCATATATTTT. Amino acids: CASSLARGGSGNTIYF. The chain joins TRBV11-3 to TRBJ1-3; tentatively, D is TRBD1 (5 bases). V was pared by 1 base and J by 0 bases, with 10 bases between. The germline V gene encodes CDR1 SGHNT and CDR2 YENEEA. This CDR3 is 16 amino acids long. The full variable domain, completed using reference TRBV11-3 and TRBJ1-3, is EAGVVQSPRYKIIEKKQPVAFWCNPISGHNTLYWYLQNLGQGPELLIRYENEEAVDDSQLPKDRFSAERLKGVDSTLKIQPAELGDSAVYLCASSLARGGSGNTIYFGEGSWLTVV.

Of note for this clonotype: This clone may be a read error of a much larger clone one base away. This sequence joins TRBV7-2 and TRBJ2-2; 10 bases fit TRBD2. The V segment lost 5 bases and the J segment 5 bases; nucleotides outside the gene matches: 8. CDR3 length: 16 amino acids. Germline values: CDR1 SGHTA, CDR2 FQGNSA. CDR3 DNA: TGTGCCAGCAGCCGACGAGTAGCGGGAGGAACCGGGGAGCTGTTTTTT. Translating it yields CASSRRVAGGTGELFF.

The rearrangement uses TRBV4-1 and TRBJ1-2, with TRBD1 matching over 8 bases. Germline lookup yields CDR1 MGHRA and CDR2 YSYEKL. V lost 3 bases, J lost 5 bases, and 8 bases stayed unmatched. The CDR3 spans 15 residues. The CDR3 loop reads CASSHGQGVRYGYTF. The CDR3, as DNA: TGCGCCAGCAGCCACGGACAGGGCGTTCGGTATGGCTACACCTTC.

The chain links TRBV5-1 to TRBJ2-4; 7 nucleotides match TRBD1. The J call is in doubt because the DNA end fits TRBJ2-5 better. The CDR3 extends over 14 amino acids. Germline V lookup: CDR1 SGHRS, CDR2 YFSETQ. CDR3 in amino acids: CASGHDRAEETQYF. The CDR3, as DNA: TGCGCCAGCGGACACGACAGGGCAGAAGAGACCCAGTACTTC.

This clonotype is a singleton in its sample. Written as DNA, the CDR3 is TGCAGCGGACAGCTAAGCACAGATACGCAGTATTTT. It yields the protein CSGQLSTDTQYF. The J gene is TRBJ2-3, the V gene TRBV29-1, with a tentative D call TRBD1 (5 bases). The CDR3 consists of 12 residues. V lost 7 bases and J lost 0, with 8 bases in between. Germline CDR1 SQVTM, CDR2 ANQGSEA.